A single sample is the source of the 10 T cell receptor beta chains below, sequenced in a study of T-cell reconstitution after alpha-beta-depleted transplantation in children (dated by TCRdb to the mid-2010s). Libraries were made using PCR. Sequencing was performed on an Illumina HiSeq 2500. TCR library preparation used molecular barcoding, with unique molecular identifiers applied to normalize quantification of the TCRbeta repertoire. The public reads were quality trimmed at Q25 with fastp and then assembled into clones with MiXCR by TCRdb, keeping productive beta chains. For every CDR3 protein sequence, its rows merge into one entry that carries the most common genes and DNA. Here the sample has approximately 110,000 distinct CDR3 sequences; approximately 10% occur a single time. Jointly, the top ten make up around 35% of the sample. Interpreted using the paper, the treatment or condition label stands for: allogeneic hematopoietic cell transplantation with graft depleted of TCRalphabeta T cells and CD19 B cells.

This sample comprised PBMCs, obtained before TCRalphabeta/CD19-depleted stem cell transplant. The receptors were sampled from a boy between 2 and 10 years old with acute lymphoblastic leukemia, due to receive a stem cell transplant.

This clonotype was counted at least ten times. This sequence joins TRBV20-1 and TRBJ2-1; the D gene is possibly TRBD2 (6 bases). V dropped 6 bases and J dropped 6 bases, with 21 bases sitting between them. This CDR3 contains 15 residues. Per the germline V gene, CDR1 is DFQATT and CDR2 is SNEGSKA (reference sequence). CDR3 DNA sequence: TGCAGTGCCGGCGAACTAGCAAGTTCGCCCAATGAGCAGTTCTTC. This codes for CSAGELASSPNEQFF.

DNA of the CDR3: TGTGCCAGCAGCCTGACAGGGCTCGGGGGAAACACCATATATTTT. Its translation: CASSLTGLGGNTIYF. V is TRBV27 and J is TRBJ1-3; 7 bases are a match to TRBD1. CDR1 and CDR2 (germline): MNHEY, SMNVEV (reference sequence). J was trimmed by 4 bases and V by 6 bases; bases with no gene match: 9. The CDR3 has 15 amino acids.

The table lists this clonotype with many counts. This sequence joins TRBV5-6 and TRBJ2-5, with D perhaps matching TRBD2 (5 bases). V was trimmed by 5 bases and J by 4 bases, leaving 15 bases between them. The CDR3 sequence is 14 residues long. In germline, CDR1 is SGHDT, CDR2 YYEEEE. CDR3 in amino acids: CASRLTGSSETQYF. The CDR3 bases are TGTGCCAGCAGATTGACGGGAAGCTCAGAGACCCAGTACTTC.

There are many counts of this clonotype. The chain carries TRBV5-5 and TRBJ2-7; D possibly uses TRBD1 or TRBD2 (5 bases each). The germline gives CDR1 SGHKS, CDR2 YYEKEE (reference sequence). Trimming took off 4 bases at V and 2 bases at J, with 13 bases between the two ends. The CDR3 totals 14 residues. As DNA, the CDR3 is TGTGCCAGCAGCGGACCCCCGGGGCCCTACGAGCAGTACTTC. Residues: CASSGPPGPYEQYF.

In this sample, this clonotype turned up many times. The V call is TRBV12-3 or TRBV12-4, the J call TRBJ2-7, with D perhaps being TRBD1 or TRBD2 (6 bases each). The CDR3 consists of 15 residues. V shed 8 bases and J shed 6 bases, with 23 bases lying between them. DNA of the CDR3: TGTGCCAGCTCTGTGGGGGGACACCGGAATGGCGAGCAGTACTTC. Its protein product is CASSVGGHRNGEQYF.

The chain joins TRBV6-1 to TRBJ1-2, with TRBD1 identical over 12 bases. The V and J ends lost 1 base and 6 bases, in that order; junction bases with no gene match: 6. Looked up from germline, CDR1 is MNHNS and CDR2 is SASEGT. CDR3 length: 16 amino acids. This chain's CDR3 is CASSEVGGTGGNGYTF. The CDR3 DNA is TGTGCCAGCAGTGAAGTAGGCGGGACAGGGGGCAATGGCTACACCTTC.

This rearrangement joins TRBV15 to TRBJ2-1; either TRBD1 or TRBD2 may fit D (6 bases each). Looked up from germline, CDR1 is LNHNV and CDR2 is YYDKDF (reference sequence). The CDR3 totals 14 residues. The V and J ends lost 7 bases and 2 bases respectively, with 12 bases between them. The CDR3 region has the DNA TGTGCCACCAAAGGGGGGCCGACCTACAATGAGCAGTTCTTC. Translating gives CATKGGPTYNEQFF.

There are a few counts of this clonotype. The chain uses TRBV5-1 and TRBJ2-2; D is ambiguous. From germline, CDR1 is SGHRS and CDR2 YFSETQ. The V and J ends lost 0 bases and 4 bases respectively, with 7 bases between them. CDR3 size: 14 residues. The CDR3 DNA sequence: TGCGCCAGCAGCTTGGCCGTAGGCACCGGGGAGCTGTTTTTT. It encodes CASSLAVGTGELFF.

The rearrangement joins TRBV5-1 to TRBJ1-2; 7 bases agree with TRBD1. This CDR3 has 17 amino acids. The germline V gene encodes CDR1 SGHRS and CDR2 YFSETQ. The J segment lost 5 bases and the V segment lost 0 bases, leaving 13 bases of the junction unmatched. The CDR3 DNA follows: TGCGCCAGCAGCTTGGCTCCGACAGGGATTTCTCTTTATGGCTACACCTTC. It translates to CASSLAPTGISLYGYTF.

A few counts support this clonotype. The chain employs TRBV5-8 and TRBJ2-7, with 7 bases that match TRBD1. CDR1 and CDR2 from the germline V gene are SGHTS and YDEGEE. The junction had 8 bases not matched to a gene; V was cut back by 4 bases and J by 7 bases. This CDR3 region has 13 residues. CDR3 DNA: TGTGCCAGCAGCACCATACAGGGGTGGGAGCAGTACTTC. Translation: CASSTIQGWEQYF.